The 18 T cell receptor beta chains in this list originate from one sample, sequenced in a study of cytotoxic CD8 clonotypes in ibrutinib-treated CLL. Generated by immunoSEQ multiplex PCR, the TCRdb table keeps only in-frame clones and is missing some. Altogether 110,000 or so clones are present, more than 55% being singletons, with the ten largest covering 37%. The sample in question was PBMCs, obtained after 24 months of ibrutinib treatment. The source is a human donor with chronic lymphocytic leukemia.

The chain joins TRBV30 to TRBJ1-3; TRBD1 might be the D (6 bases). The CDR3 sequence is 21 residues long. The V and J ends lost 3 bases and 3 bases respectively, with 33 bases between them. The germline gives CDR1 GTSNPN, CDR2 SVGIG (reference sequence). CDR3 residues: CAWSRPGAARVVRVCGNTIYF. The CDR3 DNA is TGTGCCTGGAGCCGGCCAGGGGCCGCAAGAGTGGTCAGAGTTTGTGGAAACACCATATATTTT.

The gene calls are TRBV27 and TRBJ1-5; D is unclear. The CDR3 contains 18 residues. From germline, CDR1 is MNHEY and CDR2 SMNVEV (reference sequence). V was cut by 3 bases and J by 0 bases, with 18 bases left in between. For the CDR3, the DNA is TGTGCCAGCAGTTTTGTCACAGATTGGGTCCCTAGCAATCAGCCCCAGCATTTT. Its translation: CASSFVTDWVPSNQPQHF.

J is TRBJ2-5 and V is TRBV28; 8 nucleotides line up with TRBD2. Germline assignment: CDR1 MDHEN and CDR2 SYDVKM. The V segment lost 6 bases and the J segment 5 bases; nucleotides outside the gene matches: 14. The CDR3 has 16 amino acids. The chain's CDR3 is CASSQSGTSNFETQYF. The DNA for the CDR3 is TGTGCCAGCAGCCAATCCGGGACTAGTAATTTTGAGACCCAGTACTTC.

This clone was counted a few times. The J gene is TRBJ1-2, the V gene TRBV30; the match to TRBD1 covers 7 bases. The CDR3 consists of 14 residues. The V segment lost 0 bases and the J segment 4 bases; nucleotides outside the gene matches: 5. CDR1 and CDR2 from the germline V gene are GTSNPN and SVGIG (reference sequence). The CDR3 nucleotides are TGTGCCTGGAGTGTTAGACAGGGTTCCTATGGCTACACCTTC. Encoded protein: CAWSVRQGSYGYTF.

The chain couples TRBV5-4 to TRBJ2-5; D not resolved. Between the trimmed V and J ends, which lost 2 bases and 9 bases, there was a span of 17 bases. CDR1 and CDR2 from the germline V gene are SGHNT and YYREEE (reference sequence). The CDR3 sequence is 14 residues long. The CDR3 DNA reads as TGTGCCAGCAGCTTATCATCCGACGGCTTGGCCCAGTACTTC. Translation: CASSLSSDGLAQYF.

This clone occurred once. The chain recombines TRBV6-4 with TRBJ2-3, with D possibly matching TRBD2 (7 bases). Germline V gene sequence: CDR1 MRHNA, CDR2 SNTAGT. V was shortened by 7 bases and J by 2 bases, with 19 bases between the two germline ends. This CDR3 has 16 residues. CDR3 sequence (DNA): TGTGCCAGCATTAGGATGCGGGGGCCCTACACAGATACGCAGTATTTT. Translation: CASIRMRGPYTDTQYF.

The chain couples TRBV4-2 to TRBJ2-6; 7 bases map to TRBD2. The CDR3 has 15 residues. From germline, CDR1 is LGHNA and CDR2 YNFKEQ. J was trimmed by 10 bases and V by 0 bases; bases with no gene match: 6. The CDR3 loop reads CASSQDRQGGNVLTF. The CDR3 DNA is TGTGCCAGCAGCCAAGATCGGCAGGGAGGGAACGTCCTGACTTTC.

The table lists this clone with a few counts. J is TRBJ1-5 and V is TRBV2, with 7 bases lining up with TRBD1. The CDR3 is made up of 15 amino acids. The junction had 12 bases not matched to a gene; V was cut back by 6 bases and J by 7 bases. Germline V gene data show CDR1 as SNHLY and CDR2 as FYNNEI. CDR3 coding DNA: TGTGCCAGCAGGGGGGACAGCCTTCGTGGGCAGCCCCAGCATTTT. Its translation: CASRGDSLRGQPQHF.

The chain employs TRBV15 and TRBJ2-4; 8 bases agree with TRBD2. The CDR3 loop spans 18 amino acids. Germline CDR1 and CDR2: LNHNV and YYDKDF (reference sequence). Germline trimming cut 0 bases from V and 0 bases from J; bases unmatched to any gene: 7. The CDR3: CATSREGRGAVAKNIQYF. Here the CDR3 DNA reads TGTGCCACCAGCAGAGAGGGGCGGGGGGCCGTAGCCAAAAACATTCAGTACTTC.

In its sample, this clone was seen a few times. The DNA for the CDR3 is TGTGCCGCGAGGGCAGGGTCAAATTCACCCCTCCACTTT. It specifies CAARAGSNSPLHF. This chain connects TRBV19 to TRBJ1-6; maybe TRBD1 (5 bases). CDR1 is LNHDA, CDR2 SQIVND, per germline (reference sequence). The CDR3 length is 13 residues. V dropped 11 bases and J dropped 7 bases, with 15 bases sitting between them.

V and J are TRBV28 and TRBJ1-3; possibly TRBD1 for D (6 bases). Deletions cut 6 bases from V and 3 bases from J, with 18 bases between. CDR1 and CDR2 (germline): MDHEN, SYDVKM. The CDR3 is made up of 16 amino acids. The CDR3 here is CASRPRTGRVGNTIYF. The CDR3 nucleotides read TGTGCCAGCAGACCCCGAACAGGGCGAGTTGGAAACACCATATATTTT.

The chain joins TRBV7-2 to TRBJ2-1; D is unresolved. Germline assignment: CDR1 SGHTA and CDR2 FQGNSA. V was clipped by 3 bases and J by 4 bases, with 7 bases between them. The CDR3 covers 13 residues. For the CDR3, the DNA is TGTGCCAGCAGCTTTCCGAGTTACAATGAGCAGTTCTTC. The encoded protein is CASSFPSYNEQFF.

This rearrangement joins TRBV5-1 to TRBJ2-6; weak D call: TRBD1 (5 bases). The CDR3 spans 15 residues. With 6 bases removed from V and 1 base from J, the gap between germline ends came to 11 bases. CDR1 is SGHRS, CDR2 YFSETQ, per germline. CDR3 residues: CASKDTLSGANVLTF. The CDR3 DNA sequence: TGCGCCAGCAAGGACACCCTATCTGGGGCCAACGTCCTGACTTTC.

This clone was seen a handful of times. The chain joins TRBV25-1 to TRBJ2-1; D gene unclear. The CDR3 has 14 amino acids. Trimming left V 4 bases short and J 7 bases short, with 14 bases between. Looked up from germline, CDR1 is MGHDK and CDR2 is SYGVNS. This CDR3 is CASSGTHKQNEQFF. DNA of the CDR3: TGTGCCAGCAGTGGGACCCACAAACAGAATGAGCAGTTCTTC.

This clone has only one observation. The CDR3: CASSLGQGALNTGELFF. CDR3 nucleotide sequence: TGTGCCAGCAGCTTGGGACAGGGGGCCCTAAACACCGGGGAGCTGTTTTTT. The chain carries TRBV7-6 and TRBJ2-2, with 12 bases that match TRBD1. CDR1 is SGHVS, CDR2 FNYEAQ, per germline. CDR3 length equals 17 residues. V was clipped by 3 bases and J by 2 bases; unmatched bases: 4.

The V and J genes are TRBV4-3 and TRBJ1-1, with D maybe TRBD1 (5 bases). The CDR3 length is 15 residues. Looked up from germline, CDR1 is LGHNA and CDR2 is YSLEER. The V and J ends lost 1 base and 9 bases respectively, with 18 bases between them. CDR3 protein: CASSQGVTLSGQAFF. CDR3 sequence (DNA): TGCGCCAGCAGCCAAGGGGTAACACTGTCAGGGCAAGCTTTCTTT.

The chain links TRBV19 to TRBJ1-2, with D possibly TRBD1 on 6 matching bases. CDR1 is LNHDA, CDR2 SQIVND, per germline (reference sequence). V lost 0 bases and J 4 bases, leaving 18 bases between the germline ends. The CDR3 loop spans 17 amino acids. CDR3 bases: TGTGCCAGTAGTATAGATCATCGAAGGGGGACCAGCTATGGCTACACCTTC. The encoded protein is CASSIDHRRGTSYGYTF.

J is TRBJ1-2 and V is TRBV5-6; the D is unclear. The germline V and J ends were trimmed by 0 bases and 2 bases, with 5 bases remaining between them. The CDR3 is 13 amino acids. Per the germline V gene, CDR1 is SGHDT and CDR2 is YYEEEE. The DNA of the CDR3 is TGTGCCAGCAGCTTGGAACAGAACTATGGCTACACCTTC. Its protein product is CASSLEQNYGYTF.